This TCR beta chain was profiled in a study of glioma-infiltrating T cells after dendritic cell vaccination. In the study overall: Treatment, given 2003 to 2012, was autologous tumor lysate-pulsed dendritic cell vaccination.

CDR1 and CDR2 from the germline V gene are ENHRY and SYGVKD. The CDR3 sequence is 16 residues long. Trimming took 4 bases from V and 10 from J; bases not matched to a gene: 8. The PCR used 60 V beta and 13 J beta primers. Sequenced by immunoSEQ multiplex PCR; TCRdb stores in-frame clones only, minus some. The data hold some 73,000 clones, with approximately 80% observed a single time. The chain combines TRBV10-3 with TRBJ2-1; 15 nucleotides line up with TRBD2. Sequencing was performed on blood, taken before dendritic cell vaccination. This clonotype originated in a human donor with glioblastoma. The CDR3 loop is CAISGRGLAGGEEQFF. The CDR3 DNA follows: TGTGCCATCAGTGGAAGGGGACTAGCGGGAGGAGAAGAGCAGTTCTTC.